This TCR beta chain was documented in a study of CXCR3-negative and CXCR3-positive naive CD8 T cells. In the study overall: About 140 million TRB reads were obtained in total, which works out to about 1.5 +/- 0.3 million per library.

With regard to this clonotype: No antigen is known for it.

From germline, CDR1 is DFQATT and CDR2 SNEGSKA (reference sequence). The CDR3 length is 12 residues. Triplicate approximately 280,000-cell sorts were made of each CD8+ T cell subset. Identification of naive CD8+ T cells rested on CD45RO-CCR7+CD27+CD95- status. Study results and limitations: Unlike memory cells, which differed, naive CXCR3-negative and CXCR3-positive cells had similar TRBV-TRBJ usage. Against CXCR3-negative naive cells, CXCR3-positive naive cells showed more hydrophobic TRB CDR3s.

All TRB cDNA libraries came from 5' RACE performed with UMI labels. TCRdb reprocessed the 5' RACE reads, keeping one entry per CDR3 protein, no DNA. Here the sample table reports 90,000 to 150,000 distinct CDR3 sequences. The TCR sequence derives from a human donor in good health. Some clones in this sample may be carry-over from other donors' samples. The chain recombines TRBV20-1 with TRBJ2-7; absent DNA, TCRdb's TRBD2 call cannot be checked. The sequencing input was naive CXCR3+ CD8+ T cells from blood. Subset here: CD45RO-CCR7+CD27+CD95- naive CD8+ T cells expressing CXCR3 (TNR3+). CDR3 in amino acids: CSARDYGYEQYF.